A single sample is the source of the 9 T cell receptor beta chains below, sequenced in a study of human T cells and chemical hapten exposure. Time point here: patch test 1, 2 weeks after DPC sensitization. Regarding treatment: therapeutic diphenylcyclopropenone sensitization with weekly scalp DPC. Via MiXCR, TCRdb re-called the RACE reads, giving one row per CDR3 protein. Of about 360,000 distinct CDR3 sequences listed, more than 4.5% are singletons. Material: whole blood, obtained in connection with sensitization to the hapten diphenylcyclopropenone (DPC). These receptors came from a woman aged 50 to 65 with alopecia areata. Some clones in this sample may be carry-over from other donors' samples.

This clonotype appeared many times. The chain is built from TRBV12-3 or TRBV12-4 and TRBJ2-2; D assignment may be TRBD1 or TRBD2 (5 bases each). This CDR3 is 15 amino acids long. Trimming removed 10 bases at V and 1 base at J, with 16 bases between. Written as DNA, the CDR3 is TGTGCCACTTCCCCGAGAGGGGAGAACACCGGGGAGCTGTTTTTT. Amino acid sequence: CATSPRGENTGELFF.

This clonotype appeared a few times. The chain couples TRBV29-1 to TRBJ1-2, with TRBD1 matching over 9 bases. J gave up 4 bases and V 6 bases, and 12 bases lay outside the gene matches. The germline V gene has CDR1 SQVTM and CDR2 ANQGSEA. The length of the CDR3 is 15 residues. The DNA for the CDR3 is TGCAGCGTCGGGGCCCACGAGGACAGGGGCTATGGCTACACCTTC. Translated: CSVGAHEDRGYGYTF.

At least ten counts were recorded for this clonotype. The CDR3 here is CASSLVLGRHQEQYF. The CDR3, as DNA: TGCGCCAGCAGCTTGGTGCTCGGGCGGCATCAGGAGCAGTACTTC. V is TRBV5-1 and J is TRBJ2-7; no reliable D call. Trimming left V 0 bases short and J 7 bases short, with 17 bases between. Germline V gene sequence: CDR1 SGHRS, CDR2 YFSETQ. The CDR3 covers 15 residues.

This clonotype was seen many times. The chain is built from TRBV7-8 and TRBJ1-2; the D gene is possibly TRBD1 (5 bases). The germline V gene encodes CDR1 SGHVS and CDR2 FQNEAQ. Trimming pared 0 bases from V and 0 bases from J, leaving 11 bases between. The CDR3 is made up of 16 amino acids. CDR3 nucleotides: TGTGCCAGCAGCTTAGCGCGCGACAGAGCTAACTATGGCTACACCTTC. It yields the protein CASSLARDRANYGYTF. Full variable domain (outside the CDR3, taken from reference TRBV7-8 and TRBJ1-2): GAGVSQSPRYKVAKRGQDVALRCDPISGHVSLFWYQQALGQGPEFLTYFQNEAQLDKSGLPSDRFFAERPEGSVSTLKIQRTQQEDSAVYLCASSLARDRANYGYTFGSGTRLTVV.

The chain has TRBV5-1 and TRBJ1-5, with TRBD1 identical over 8 bases. The CDR3 runs 15 residues. Trimming cost V 0 bases and J 4 bases; bases outside gene matches: 3. Germline-derived CDR1 and CDR2 are SGHRS and YFSETQ. In nucleotides, the CDR3 is TGCGCCAGCAGCTTGGGGACAGGGTTAAATCAGCCCCAGCATTTT. Amino acid sequence: CASSLGTGLNQPQHF.

At least ten counts were recorded for this clonotype. The chain has TRBV7-9 and TRBJ2-6; the match to TRBD2 covers 11 bases. The CDR3 is 17 residues long. Trimming removed 6 bases from V and 0 bases from J; junction bases left unmatched: 4. Germline lookup yields CDR1 SEHNR and CDR2 FQNEAQ (reference sequence). The CDR3 protein is CASSRTSGSSGANVLTF. As DNA, the CDR3 is TGTGCCAGCAGTCGAACTAGCGGGAGCTCTGGGGCCAACGTCCTGACTTTC. The variable domain in full, completed from reference TRBV7-9 and TRBJ2-6, reads DTGVSQNPRHKITKRGQNVTFRCDPISEHNRLYWYRQTLGQGPEFLTYFQNEAQLEKSRLLSDRFSAERPKGSFSTLEIQRTEQGDSAMYLCASSRTSGSSGANVLTFGAGSRLTVL.

This clonotype has a handful of counts. The chain carries TRBV7-8 and TRBJ2-5, with D perhaps TRBD1 (6 bases). Germline lookup yields CDR1 SGHVS and CDR2 FQNEAQ. This CDR3 has 13 amino acids. V lost 0 bases and J 4 bases, leaving 6 bases between the germline ends. CDR3 region: CASSLAQGETQYF. CDR3 nucleotides: TGTGCCAGCAGCTTAGCACAGGGAGAGACCCAGTACTTC.

This clonotype occurred many times. V is TRBV7-2 and J is TRBJ2-1, with D possibly being TRBD2 (6 bases). This CDR3 region has 15 residues. Trimming removed 1 base at V and 0 bases at J, with 7 bases between. CDR1 and CDR2 (germline): SGHTA, FQGNSA. The CDR3 here is CASSLVTSSYNEQFF. Written as DNA, the CDR3 is TGTGCCAGCAGCTTAGTGACTAGCTCCTACAATGAGCAGTTCTTC. Filled out from reference TRBV7-2 and TRBJ2-1, the complete variable domain reads GAGVSQSPSNKVTEKGKDVELRCDPISGHTALYWYRQSLGQGLEFLIYFQGNSAPDKSGLPSDRFSAERTGGSVSTLTIQRTQQEDSAVYLCASSLVTSSYNEQFFGPGTRLTVL.

This clonotype was found many times. This sequence joins TRBV12-3 or TRBV12-4 and TRBJ1-1; 11 positions agree with TRBD1. With V trimmed by 5 bases and J by 7 bases, 0 bases remained unmatched. The CDR3 extends over 12 amino acids. CDR3 bases: TGTGCCAGCAGTGGGACAGGGGGTGAAGCTTTCTTT. Residues: CASSGTGGEAFF.